This entry lists 22 T cell receptor beta chains sequenced from one sample in a study of T cell responses to AZD1222 COVID-19 vaccine. Measured with immunoSEQ multiplex PCR; TCRdb has only the in-frame clones, and not every one. The sample consists of about 61,000 clones, about four fifths of them appearing once. The sequences come from peripheral blood, collected 28 days after the second AZD1222 dose. The source of these receptors is an adult who received the AZD1222 COVID-19 vaccine.

This clone was detected only a few times. The chain links TRBV30 to TRBJ1-2; D unresolved. CDR3 length: 13 residues. In germline, CDR1 is GTSNPN, CDR2 SVGIG (reference sequence). V lost 2 bases, J lost 8 bases, and 15 bases lay in between. CDR3 nucleotide sequence: TGTGCCTGGAGTCCGCGCGGCCCGGGGGGCTACACCTTC. Protein: CAWSPRGPGGYTF.

The chain couples TRBV21-1 to TRBJ2-2; TRBD1, the table's D call, was not compared with the DNA. TRBV21-1 is labeled a pseudogene. The CDR3 is 15 residues long. In DNA form, the CDR3 reads TGTGCCAGCAGCCAACAGGGGGCGGTCACCGGGGAGCTGTTTTTT. As protein: CASSQQGAVTGELFF.

This clone was seen only a few times. The chain recombines TRBV7-6 with TRBJ2-5, with TRBD2 matching 11 bases. The CDR3 runs to 18 residues. Germline assignment: CDR1 SGHVS and CDR2 FNYEAQ. V was clipped by 1 base and J by 1 base; unmatched bases: 8. For the CDR3, the DNA is TGTGCCAGCAGCTTAGGAGGGACTAGCGGATCTTTCCAAGAGACCCAGTACTTC. Its protein product is CASSLGGTSGSFQETQYF.

The chain joins TRBV10-3 to TRBJ1-5; D is perhaps TRBD1 (5 bases). The ends were cut back, 3 bases at V and 5 bases at J, with 8 bases in the middle. Germline V gives CDR1 ENHRY, CDR2 SYGVKD. This CDR3 region has 13 residues. The CDR3 nucleotides are TGTGCCATCAGTGAATTAGGGGATCAGCCCCAGCATTTT. This translates into CAISELGDQPQHF.

The sample holds a few counts of this clone. This chain links TRBV5-4 with TRBJ1-4; D might be TRBD1 (5 bases). The CDR3 is 16 amino acids. V was cut by 4 bases and J by 8 bases, with 21 bases left in between. CDR1 and CDR2 (germline): SGHNT, YYREEE (reference sequence). CDR3 nucleotides: TGTGCCAGCAGCCCCCCATCGGTGGGGGGAGGGGAAAAACTGTTTTTT. Translation: CASSPPSVGGGEKLFF.

The CDR3 loop is CASTPGQGSYEQYF. The CDR3 region has the DNA TGCGCCAGCACCCCGGGACAGGGTTCCTACGAGCAGTACTTC. This chain joins TRBV5-1 and TRBJ2-7, with 9 nucleotides matching TRBD1. V lost 6 bases and J lost 1; bases outside the gene matches: 5. The germline V gene has CDR1 SGHRS and CDR2 YFSETQ. This CDR3 has 14 residues.

This clone has a handful of counts. The genes are TRBV11-2 and TRBJ2-2; D is ambiguous. Germline V CDR1 and CDR2: SGHAT, FQNNGV. The V end was cut by 3 bases, the J end by 6 bases, with 5 bases between. The CDR3 runs to 12 residues. The CDR3 sequence: CASSLIPGELFF. CDR3 DNA sequence: TGTGCCAGCAGCTTGATCCCCGGGGAGCTGTTTTTT.

The rearrangement uses TRBV9 and TRBJ2-6; D gene uncertain. The V and J ends lost 4 bases and 0 bases respectively, with 11 bases between them. The CDR3 sequence is 16 residues long. Germline V gene sequence: CDR1 SGDLS, CDR2 YYNGEE. The CDR3 here is CASSSVRDSGANVLTF. The CDR3 nucleotides are TGTGCCAGCAGCTCCGTGAGAGACTCTGGGGCCAACGTCCTGACTTTC.

The chain combines TRBV4-2 with TRBJ2-7; no definite D call. The CDR3 is 12 residues long. Germline V gene lookup returns CDR1 LGHNA and CDR2 YNFKEQ. V dropped 0 bases and J dropped 5 bases, with 5 bases sitting between them. The CDR3 DNA follows: TGTGCCAGCAGCCAAGATGGGGACGAGCAGTACTTC. Amino acids: CASSQDGDEQYF.

The J gene is TRBJ2-3, the V gene TRBV7-9; D unresolved. Germline V lookup: CDR1 SEHNR, CDR2 FQNEAQ (reference sequence). The V gene lost 2 bases and the J gene lost 6 bases, with 9 bases spanning the gap. This CDR3 is built from 13 residues. CDR3 DNA: TGTGCCAGCAGCTTACCGATAGTGGATACGCAGTATTTT. This encodes CASSLPIVDTQYF. The variable domain in full, completed from reference TRBV7-9 and TRBJ2-3, reads DTGVSQNPRHKITKRGQNVTFRCDPISEHNRLYWYRQTLGQGPEFLTYFQNEAQLEKSRLLSDRFSAERPKGSFSTLEIQRTEQGDSAMYLCASSLPIVDTQYFGPGTRLTVL.

The chain is built from TRBV28 and TRBJ1-4, with TRBD1 matching over 8 bases. Germline V gene data show CDR1 as MDHEN and CDR2 as SYDVKM. Trimming cost V 6 bases and J 2 bases; bases outside gene matches: 11. The CDR3 extends over 17 amino acids. CDR3 residues: CASRTGTGRGTNEKLFF. The CDR3 DNA reads TGTGCCAGCAGAACCGGGACAGGACGTGGGACTAATGAAAAACTGTTTTTT.

The J gene is TRBJ2-7, the V gene TRBV11-1; D possibly corresponds to TRBD2 (5 bases). Trimming took 2 bases from V and 1 from J, leaving 12 bases between them. Germline V CDR1 and CDR2: SGHAT, FQDESV (reference sequence). The CDR3 is 15 amino acids. CDR3 region: CASSLPGSQSYEQYF. The CDR3, as DNA: TGTGCCAGCAGCTTACCGGGGAGCCAATCCTACGAGCAGTACTTC.

In its sample, this clone was seen a few times. The chain combines TRBV28 with TRBJ2-7; D might be TRBD1 (5 bases). The CDR3 loop spans 13 amino acids. CDR1 is MDHEN, CDR2 SYDVKM, per germline. Trimming stripped 4 bases from V and 1 base from J, with 8 bases between. DNA for the CDR3: TGTGCCAGCAGTTCAAGGGGATCCTACGAGCAGTACTTC. It codes for CASSSRGSYEQYF.

The count of this clone is one. The chain has TRBV27 and TRBJ2-7; TRBD2 matches 10 bases. The V segment lost 2 bases and the J segment 4 bases; nucleotides outside the gene matches: 5. This CDR3 contains 15 residues. Germline loops: CDR1 MNHEY, CDR2 SMNVEV (reference sequence). This CDR3 reads CASSLLPSGGYEQYF. For the CDR3, the DNA is TGTGCCAGCAGTTTACTGCCTAGCGGGGGTTACGAGCAGTACTTC.

The gene calls are TRBV5-6 and TRBJ2-5; D may be TRBD1 (5 bases). Looked up from germline, CDR1 is SGHDT and CDR2 is YYEEEE. V lost 0 bases and J 2 bases, leaving 11 bases between the germline ends. The CDR3 covers 15 residues. The CDR3 sequence: CASSLVQGQQETQYF. CDR3 DNA sequence: TGTGCCAGCAGCTTGGTGCAGGGTCAACAAGAGACCCAGTACTTC.

V gene TRBV14 combines with J gene TRBJ2-1, with TRBD2 identical over 8 bases. This CDR3 has 16 amino acids. The V and J ends lost 0 bases and 6 bases, in that order; junction bases with no gene match: 7. Germline-derived CDR1 and CDR2 are SGHDN and FVKESK. CDR3 nucleotides: TGTGCCAGCAGCCAAGACGGGAGGGCCTCATTCAATGAGCAGTTCTTC. Protein product: CASSQDGRASFNEQFF.

The chain carries TRBV23-1 and TRBJ1-5, with TRBD1 matching 8 bases. TRBV23-1 has ORF status, its function being uncertain. J gave up 0 bases and V 7 bases, and 11 bases lay outside the gene matches. The CDR3 is made up of 17 amino acids. The DNA for the CDR3 is TGCGCCAGCATTATCTGGGACAGGCCTTATAGCAATCAGCCCCAGCATTTT. Translation gives CASIIWDRPYSNQPQHF.

This rearrangement joins TRBV7-2 to TRBJ2-1; no firm D call. V was cut by 2 bases and J by 6 bases, with 5 bases left in between. CDR3 size: 12 residues. CDR1 and CDR2 from the germline V gene are SGHTA and FQGNSA. CDR3 in amino acids: CASSLYPNEQFF. In DNA form, the CDR3 reads TGTGCCAGCAGCTTATACCCCAATGAGCAGTTCTTC.

The chain employs TRBV6-5 and TRBJ1-1; the D is unclear. V was pared by 5 bases and J by 2 bases, with 12 bases between. The CDR3 contains 14 residues. CDR1 MNHEY and CDR2 SVGAGI come from the germline V gene. CDR3 sequence: CASSLRVFNTEAFF. The CDR3 DNA is TGTGCCAGCAGTCTCCGGGTTTTTAACACTGAAGCTTTCTTT.

The chain employs TRBV19 and TRBJ2-1; 13 bases fit TRBD2. This CDR3 contains 18 residues. Germline V gives CDR1 LNHDA, CDR2 SQIVND (reference sequence). V lost 1 base to trimming and J lost 6 bases; unmatched junction nucleotides: 9. CDR3 sequence (DNA): TGTGCCAGTAGTATAGGGGGACTAGCGGGAAACCGGGGCAATGAGCAGTTCTTC. Translating it yields CASSIGGLAGNRGNEQFF.

The chain combines TRBV28 with TRBJ1-6; D remains ambiguous. The germline V gene has CDR1 MDHEN and CDR2 SYDVKM. Between the trimmed V and J ends, which lost 4 bases and 6 bases, there was a span of 7 bases. The CDR3 extends over 13 amino acids. This chain's CDR3 is CASSSQVNSPLHF. The CDR3 DNA follows: TGTGCCAGCAGTTCGCAAGTTAATTCACCCCTCCACTTT.

The V call is TRBV28, the J call TRBJ1-2; TRBD1 matches at 7 bases. Trimming removed 5 bases from V and 6 bases from J; junction bases left unmatched: 9. Germline V CDR1 and CDR2: MDHEN, SYDVKM. The CDR3 runs to 14 residues. This chain's CDR3 is CASSPPDRVDGYTF. The CDR3 region has the DNA TGTGCCAGCAGTCCTCCCGACAGGGTTGATGGCTACACCTTC.